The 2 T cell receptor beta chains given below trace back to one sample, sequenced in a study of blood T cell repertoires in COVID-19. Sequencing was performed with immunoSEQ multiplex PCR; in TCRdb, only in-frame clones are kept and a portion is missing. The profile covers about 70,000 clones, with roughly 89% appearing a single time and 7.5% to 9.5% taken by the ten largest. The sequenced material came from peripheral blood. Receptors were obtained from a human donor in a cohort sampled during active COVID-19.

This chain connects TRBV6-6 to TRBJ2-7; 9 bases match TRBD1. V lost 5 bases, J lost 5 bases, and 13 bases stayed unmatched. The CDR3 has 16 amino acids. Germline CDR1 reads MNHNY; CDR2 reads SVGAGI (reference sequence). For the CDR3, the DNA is TGTGCCAGCAGTCTCGACCGGGACAGGGCGTACGACGAGCAGTACTTC. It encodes CASSLDRDRAYDEQYF.

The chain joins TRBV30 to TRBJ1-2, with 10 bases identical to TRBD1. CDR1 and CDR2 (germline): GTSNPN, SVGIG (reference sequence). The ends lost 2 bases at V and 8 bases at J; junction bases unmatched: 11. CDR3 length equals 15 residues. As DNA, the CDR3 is TGTGCCTGGAGTACACACTTCGGGACAGGGGAAGGCTACACCTTC. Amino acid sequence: CAWSTHFGTGEGYTF. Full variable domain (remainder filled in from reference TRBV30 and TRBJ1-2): SQTIHQWPATLVQPVGSPLSLECTVEGTSNPNLYWYRQAAGRGLQLLFYSVGIGQISSEVPQNLSASRPQDRQFILSSKKLLLSDSGFYLCAWSTHFGTGEGYTFGSGTRLTVV.